This TCR beta chain comes out of a study of cytomegalovirus exposure and HLA in healthy donors. Study-wide context: Among the approximately 400 genotyped donors, 81% were placed in the Caucasian-associated ancestry cluster. Study-level findings and limits: Productive rates of about 87% or about 30% were seen for most TCR beta V segments in an earlier analysis. Presence/absence analysis assumed near-uniform sequencing depth across donors. Among donors in an Asian-associated ancestry cluster, a later analysis reportedly found fewer N-insertions than the approximately 670-donor mean.

For this clone: What it binds is not known.

Researchers ran the PCR with 60 Vbeta and 13 Jbeta primers. Data came from immunoSEQ multiplex PCR; TCRdb stores just in-frame clones and leaves some out. The sample includes approximately 90,000 clones, approximately 83% of them seen just once. After removal of 4 bases from V and 11 bases from J, the junction contained 10 bases not matched to a gene. The germline V gene has CDR1 SGHAT and CDR2 FQNNGV. The CDR3 contains 14 residues. Sequencing input: PBMCs. This chain joins TRBV11-2 and TRBJ2-5, with 10 bases that match TRBD2. The TCR was taken from a man aged 40-49 years in good health and CMV-seronegative. The CDR3: CASSSSTSGREQYF. CDR3 DNA sequence: TGTGCCAGCAGCTCCTCCACCAGCGGGAGGGAGCAGTACTTC.